This TCR beta chain is drawn from a study of Ad26.COV2.S vaccination and SARS-CoV-2 variants. Treatment specified: roughly 18 received Ad26.COV2.S at low or high dose, single or two shots; about 5 received placebo; per-sample allocation not given. Sampling happened 63 days after the first vaccine or placebo injection. Data came from immunoSEQ multiplex PCR; TCRdb stores just in-frame clones and leaves some out. The table includes 250,000 to 300,000 clones, around 87% detected once. Trimming left V 6 bases short and J 0 bases short, with 12 bases between. Germline CDR1 is LNHDA and CDR2 is SQIVND (reference sequence). The CDR3 runs 15 residues.

Here the sequenced sample was peripheral blood, taken in a trial of Ad26.COV2.S vaccine versus placebo. The chain couples TRBV19 to TRBJ2-1; perhaps TRBD1 as D (5 bases). The TCR originated in a person between 18 and 65 years old who received the Ad26.COV2.S COVID-19 vaccine or a placebo. Here the CDR3 reads CASRTAASSYNEQFF. The CDR3 coding sequence is TGTGCCAGTAGGACAGCTGCTAGCTCCTACAATGAGCAGTTCTTC. The variable domain in full, completed from reference TRBV19 and TRBJ2-1, reads DGGITQSPKYLFRKEGQNVTLSCEQNLNHDAMYWYRQDPGQGLRLIYYSQIVNDFQKGDIAEGYSVSREKKESFPLTVTSAQKNPTAFYLCASRTAASSYNEQFFGPGTRLTVL.